This is a list of T cell receptor beta chains from one sample in a study of cytomegalovirus exposure and HLA in healthy donors. Repertoires were generated with immunoSEQ multiplex PCR, while TCRdb's copy carries only in-frame clones and drops some. Of about 220,000 clones in the sample, 80% to 85% were seen once. Material for sequencing was PBMCs. Receptors originate from a boy aged 2 to 9 in good health and CMV-seronegative. Both conserved end residues are part of each CDR3. D genes are given only for firm matches. Clone size is shown for a subset of rows, as once, few, many or a class of expanded clone.

J: TRBJ2-5
V: TRBV5-6
D: TRBD2
size: NA
CDR3: CASSSLAGLAGGKETQYF
DNA: TGTGCCAGCAGCTCCCTGGCCGGACTAGCGGGAGGAAAAGAGACCCAGTACTTC

J: TRBJ1-1
V: TRBV5-1
D: NA
size: NA
CDR3: CASSLEGVANTEAFF
DNA: TGCGCCAGCAGCTTGGAAGGGGTGGCGAACACTGAAGCTTTCTTT

J: TRBJ1-1
V: TRBV6-1
D: NA
size: NA
CDR3: CATVEGTEAFF
DNA: TGTGCCACCGTGGAGGGCACTGAAGCTTTCTTT

J: TRBJ2-1
V: TRBV27
D: TRBD2
size: NA
CDR3: CASSSTSGANEQFF
DNA: TGTGCCAGCAGTTCGACTAGCGGGGCCAATGAGCAGTTCTTC

J: TRBJ2-1
V: TRBV19
D: TRBD1
size: NA
CDR3: CASRGGGQGAKSFF
DNA: TGTGCCAGTAGGGGAGGGGGACAGGGGGCTAAGTCGTTCTTC

J: TRBJ2-2
V: TRBV2
D: NA
size: NA
CDR3: CASSPSGATGELFF
DNA: TGTGCCAGCAGCCCCAGCGGAGCCACCGGGGAGCTGTTTTTT

J: TRBJ2-5
V: TRBV19
D: TRBD2
size: NA
CDR3: CASSTNSGRETQYF
DNA: TGTGCCAGTAGTACCAATAGCGGGAGGGAGACCCAGTACTTC

J: TRBJ2-3
V: TRBV4-1
D: TRBD2
size: NA
CDR3: CASSQEAAFGGTNTDTQYF
DNA: TGCGCCAGCAGCCAAGAAGCGGCCTTCGGGGGGACCAACACAGATACGCAGTATTTT

J: TRBJ1-6
V: TRBV15
D: NA
size: NA
CDR3: CATSYEWSTGNSPLHF
DNA: TGTGCCACCAGCTACGAGTGGTCCACAGGGAATTCACCCCTCCACTTT

J: TRBJ1-2
V: TRBV29-1
D: NA
size: NA
CDR3: CSVGTRVNYGYTF
DNA: TGCAGCGTTGGGACCAGGGTCAACTATGGCTACACCTTC

J: TRBJ2-1
V: TRBV27
D: NA
size: once
CDR3: CASGEGHNEQFF
DNA: TGTGCCAGCGGAGAGGGCCACAATGAGCAGTTCTTC

J: TRBJ1-2
V: TRBV6-5
D: NA
size: few
CDR3: CASSYSDEVPLYGYTF
DNA: TGTGCCAGCAGTTACTCGGATGAGGTCCCACTCTATGGCTACACCTTC

J: TRBJ2-3
V: TRBV2
D: NA
size: NA
CDR3: CASSVRSSGTDTQYF
DNA: TGTGCCAGCAGTGTACGGTCATCGGGCACAGATACGCAGTATTTT

J: TRBJ1-1
V: TRBV6-1
D: NA
size: NA
CDR3: CASLAYNTEAFF
DNA: TGTGCCAGCTTGGCATACAACACTGAAGCTTTCTTT

J: TRBJ2-1
V: TRBV2
D: NA
size: NA
CDR3: CASREGQQGYNEQFF
DNA: TGTGCCAGCAGGGAGGGACAGCAGGGATACAATGAGCAGTTCTTC

J: TRBJ2-7
V: TRBV29-1
D: TRBD2
size: once
CDR3: CSVASGSYEQYF
DNA: TGCAGCGTAGCTAGCGGGAGTTACGAGCAGTACTTC

J: TRBJ2-5
V: TRBV29-1
D: TRBD1
size: NA
CDR3: CSVGQGGETQYF
DNA: TGCAGCGTTGGACAGGGCGGGGAGACCCAGTACTTC

J: TRBJ1-2
V: TRBV28
D: TRBD1
size: NA
CDR3: CASRATGGYGYTF
DNA: TGTGCCAGCAGAGCGACAGGGGGCTATGGCTACACCTTC

J: TRBJ1-5
V: TRBV19
D: NA
size: NA
CDR3: CASSITTRGQNSNQPQHF
DNA: TGTGCCAGTAGTATCACAACGAGGGGACAAAATAGCAATCAGCCCCAGCATTTT

J: TRBJ2-2
V: TRBV6-5
D: NA
size: few
CDR3: CASSGPAGTGELFF
DNA: TGTGCCAGCAGTGGTCCCGCAGGTACCGGGGAGCTGTTTTTT

J: TRBJ2-1
V: TRBV15
D: TRBD2
size: NA
CDR3: CATSLAGTSGGASNEQFF
DNA: TGTGCCACCAGCTTGGCCGGGACTAGCGGGGGGGCCAGCAATGAGCAGTTCTTC

J: TRBJ2-7
V: TRBV5-6
D: TRBD2
size: NA
CDR3: CASSLVASGGHEQYF
DNA: TGTGCCAGCAGCTTGGTCGCTAGCGGGGGCCACGAGCAGTACTTC

J: TRBJ1-1
V: TRBV27
D: TRBD1
size: NA
CDR3: CASSPQGGTEAFF
DNA: TGTGCCAGCAGCCCACAGGGGGGCACTGAAGCTTTCTTT

J: TRBJ2-3
V: TRBV11-2
D: TRBD2
size: NA
CDR3: CASSLGSRGRADTQYF
DNA: TGTGCCAGCAGCTTAGGGTCGCGCGGGAGGGCTGATACGCAGTATTTT

J: TRBJ2-7
V: TRBV6-5
D: NA
size: NA
CDR3: CASSNYLFPYEQYF
DNA: TGTGCCAGCAGTAACTACCTCTTCCCCTACGAGCAGTACTTC

J: TRBJ2-3
V: TRBV6-1
D: TRBD2
size: NA
CDR3: CASSVRGVGDTQYF
DNA: TGTGCCAGCAGTGTCCGGGGGGTCGGAGATACGCAGTATTTT

J: TRBJ1-5
V: TRBV30
D: NA
size: NA
CDR3: CAWSLGGGNQPQHF
DNA: TGTGCCTGGAGCCTTGGGGGCGGCAATCAGCCCCAGCATTTT

J: TRBJ1-1
V: TRBV6-5
D: TRBD1
size: NA
CDR3: CASTTGGTEAFF
DNA: TGTGCCAGCACAACAGGGGGGACTGAAGCTTTCTTT

J: TRBJ1-2
V: TRBV19
D: NA
size: NA
CDR3: CASTPQPRSGYTF
DNA: TGTGCCAGTACCCCCCAGCCAAGGAGCGGCTACACCTTC

J: TRBJ2-7
V: TRBV7-2
D: NA
size: NA
CDR3: CASSSISGLSEQYF
DNA: TGTGCCAGCAGCTCGATCTCAGGACTGAGCGAGCAGTACTTC

J: TRBJ2-2
V: TRBV11-2
D: NA
size: NA
CDR3: CASSPRSGTGELFF
DNA: TGTGCCAGCAGCCCGCGGTCGGGGACCGGGGAGCTGTTTTTT

J: TRBJ1-2
V: TRBV19
D: NA
size: NA
CDR3: CASSSLEGIYGYTF
DNA: TGTGCCAGTAGTAGTCTTGAGGGAATTTATGGCTACACCTTC

J: TRBJ1-2
V: TRBV19
D: NA
size: NA
CDR3: CASSIGQGTNYGYTF
DNA: TGTGCCAGTAGTATAGGGCAGGGGACCAACTATGGCTACACCTTC

J: TRBJ2-1
V: TRBV13
D: NA
size: NA
CDR3: CASSLDRSYYNEQFF
DNA: TGTGCCAGCAGCTTAGACAGGTCCTACTACAATGAGCAGTTCTTC

J: TRBJ2-1
V: TRBV10-2
D: NA
size: NA
CDR3: CASSGIANNNEQFF
DNA: TGCGCCAGCAGTGGGATAGCTAACAACAATGAGCAGTTCTTC

J: TRBJ2-6
V: TRBV6-5
D: TRBD1
size: NA
CDR3: CASSHRGRGANVLTF
DNA: TGTGCCAGCAGTCACAGGGGGAGGGGGGCCAACGTCCTGACTTTC

J: TRBJ2-3
V: TRBV9
D: TRBD2
size: NA
CDR3: CASSVGLAATDTQYF
DNA: TGTGCCAGCAGCGTCGGACTAGCGGCAACAGATACGCAGTATTTT

J: TRBJ1-1
V: TRBV5-1
D: TRBD1
size: NA
CDR3: CASSLGQVATEAFF
DNA: TGCGCCAGCAGCCTCGGACAGGTTGCCACTGAAGCTTTCTTT

J: TRBJ1-3
V: TRBV5-1
D: TRBD1
size: few
CDR3: CASQNTGAGGNTIYF
DNA: TGCGCCAGTCAGAACACAGGGGCTGGGGGAAACACCATATATTTT

J: TRBJ2-7
V: TRBV30
D: NA
size: NA
CDR3: CAWSVLVPYEQYF
DNA: TGTGCCTGGAGTGTTCTAGTCCCCTACGAGCAGTACTTC

J: TRBJ2-1
V: TRBV6-4
D: NA
size: NA
CDR3: CASSDSALADYNEQFF
DNA: TGTGCCAGCAGTGACTCGGCACTAGCTGATTACAATGAGCAGTTCTTC

J: TRBJ1-5
V: TRBV25-1
D: NA
size: NA
CDR3: CASSRGGQPQHF
DNA: TGTGCCAGCAGCCGGGGGGGGCAGCCCCAGCATTTT

J: TRBJ1-2
V: TRBV30
D: NA
size: NA
CDR3: CAWSDGPDTGIYGYTF
DNA: TGTGCCTGGAGTGACGGCCCGGACACAGGAATTTATGGCTACACCTTC

J: TRBJ2-5
V: TRBV7-9
D: TRBD2
size: NA
CDR3: CASSSGLAEETQYF
DNA: TGTGCCAGCAGCTCGGGACTAGCGGAGGAGACCCAGTACTTC

J: TRBJ1-2
V: TRBV6-1
D: TRBD1
size: NA
CDR3: CASSAWDSNYGYTF
DNA: TGTGCCAGCAGTGCCTGGGACAGCAACTATGGCTACACCTTC

J: TRBJ2-7
V: TRBV2
D: TRBD2
size: NA
CDR3: CATLSGRGPYEQYF
DNA: TGTGCCACCTTAAGCGGGAGGGGGCCCTACGAGCAGTACTTC

J: TRBJ2-7
V: TRBV4-1
D: TRBD1
size: few
CDR3: CASSHDRATYEQYF
DNA: TGCGCCAGCAGCCATGACAGGGCCACCTACGAGCAGTACTTC

J: TRBJ2-5
V: TRBV6-5
D: NA
size: NA
CDR3: CASSYSTAVVKETQYF
DNA: TGTGCCAGCAGTTACTCGACGGCGGTTGTCAAAGAGACCCAGTACTTC

J: TRBJ2-7
V: TRBV20-1
D: NA
size: NA
CDR3: CSASPIYEQYF
DNA: TGCAGTGCTAGTCCCATTTACGAGCAGTACTTC

J: TRBJ1-2
V: TRBV5-4
D: TRBD1
size: few
CDR3: CASQGGAGGYTF
DNA: TGTGCCAGCCAAGGGGGCGCGGGTGGCTACACCTTC

J: TRBJ1-4
V: TRBV30
D: TRBD1
size: once
CDR3: CAWGAGTAYEKLFF
DNA: TGTGCCTGGGGAGCCGGGACAGCTTATGAAAAACTGTTTTTT

J: TRBJ2-1
V: TRBV7-9
D: NA
size: NA
CDR3: CASSFSASDNEQFF
DNA: TGTGCCAGCAGCTTCAGCGCCTCCGACAATGAGCAGTTCTTC

J: TRBJ1-1
V: TRBV5-5
D: TRBD1
size: NA
CDR3: CASSFTTGEYTEAFF
DNA: TGTGCCAGCAGCTTTACTACAGGGGAGTACACTGAAGCTTTCTTT

J: TRBJ2-5
V: TRBV5-1
D: TRBD1
size: NA
CDR3: CASSELQGAAGAQYF
DNA: TGCGCCAGCAGCGAGCTACAGGGGGCCGCAGGGGCCCAGTACTTC

J: TRBJ1-5
V: TRBV7-6
D: TRBD1
size: NA
CDR3: CATTQGQGNNQPQHF
DNA: TGTGCCACCACACAGGGACAGGGCAACAATCAGCCCCAGCATTTT